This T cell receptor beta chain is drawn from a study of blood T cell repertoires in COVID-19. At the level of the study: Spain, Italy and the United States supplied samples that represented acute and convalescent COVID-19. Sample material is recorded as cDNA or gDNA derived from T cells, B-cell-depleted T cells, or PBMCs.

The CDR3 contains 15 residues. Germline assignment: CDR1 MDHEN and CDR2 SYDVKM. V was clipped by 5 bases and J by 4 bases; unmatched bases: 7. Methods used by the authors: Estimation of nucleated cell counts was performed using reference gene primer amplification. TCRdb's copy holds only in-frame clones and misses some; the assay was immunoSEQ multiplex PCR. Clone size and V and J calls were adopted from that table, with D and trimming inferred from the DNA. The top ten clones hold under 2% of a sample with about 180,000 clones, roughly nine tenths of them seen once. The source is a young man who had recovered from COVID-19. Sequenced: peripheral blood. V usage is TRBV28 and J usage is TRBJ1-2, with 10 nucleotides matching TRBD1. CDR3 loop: CASSGQGERLYGYTF. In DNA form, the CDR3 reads TGTGCCAGCAGTGGACAGGGGGAACGGCTCTATGGCTACACCTTC.